Sequencing of this T cell receptor beta chain was carried out in a study of blood T cell repertoires in COVID-19. As for the study in general: Both acute and convalescent COVID-19 samples were obtained from the United States, Italy and Spain. Sample material is recorded as cDNA or gDNA derived from T cells, B-cell-depleted T cells, or PBMCs.

The V and J ends lost 2 bases and 7 bases respectively, with 8 bases between them. This CDR3 spans 12 amino acids. Germline loops: CDR1 MGHDK, CDR2 SYGVNS. Original methodology: By means of reference gene primer amplification, nucleated cell counts were estimated. The assay was immunoSEQ multiplex PCR, and TCRdb's table has in-frame clones only and misses some. V and J calls and clone size are copied from that table; D and trimming were computed from the DNA. This table has 200,000 to 250,000 clones, about 86% appearing once. The sample was peripheral blood. The rearrangement uses TRBV25-1 and TRBJ2-5; D not certain. This clonotype was sampled from a man aged 45-65 years with active or convalescent COVID-19. The CDR3, as DNA: TGTGCCAGCAGTGAAAGTGGCAGGACCCAGTACTTC. The encoded protein is CASSESGRTQYF.